This TCR beta chain originates from a study of T-cell reconstitution after alpha-beta-depleted transplantation in children. CDR1 is SGHRS, CDR2 YFSETQ, per germline. The V end lost 4 bases, the J end lost 0 bases, and 11 bases lay between the germline ends. This CDR3 is built from 15 residues. This clonotype was seen a handful of times. It was with unique molecular identifiers that the TCRbeta library was prepared. One entry per CDR3 protein results from TCRdb running MiXCR on the PCR reads. The sample yields around 240,000 distinct CDR3 sequences, around 8.9% seen once. The J gene is TRBJ2-1, the V gene TRBV5-1; D possibly matches TRBD1 or TRBD2 (5 bases each). The sequenced sample was PBMCs from the stem cell graft donor, obtained from the stem cell graft. The receptor was derived from a human donor who donated a stem cell graft to a child with SCID. CDR3 amino acids: CASSLGVISYNEQFF. CDR3 nucleotide sequence: TGCGCCAGCAGCCTGGGGGTGATCTCCTACAATGAGCAGTTCTTC.